Following are 30 T cell receptor beta chains from one sample sequenced in a study of cytomegalovirus exposure and HLA in healthy donors. The PCR contained 60 Vbeta and 13 Jbeta primers. This table comes from immunoSEQ multiplex PCR, and its TCRdb copy is limited to in-frame clones, with some not included. The data contain roughly 140,000 clones, roughly three quarters of them singletons. Sequencing input: PBMCs. Receptors were obtained from a human donor in good health.

The CDR3 sequence: CASSLRETDTQYF. CDR3 coding DNA: TGTGCCAGCAGCCTACGGGAGACGGATACGCAGTATTTT. The chain uses TRBV7-9 and TRBJ2-3; possible D gene TRBD2, 6 bases. Trimming left V 5 bases short and J 6 bases short, with 12 bases between. This CDR3 has 13 residues. Germline V gene data show CDR1 as SEHNR and CDR2 as FQNEAQ (reference sequence).

This chain joins TRBV18 and TRBJ2-2, with 7 bases identical to TRBD2. The CDR3 length is 16 residues. J lost 0 bases, V lost 3 bases, and 4 bases had no gene match. Germline CDR1 KGHSH, CDR2 LQKENI. The CDR3 sequence: CASSPRTRTNTGELFF. CDR3 bases: TGTGCCAGCTCACCGAGGACTAGGACGAACACCGGGGAGCTGTTTTTT.

The chain joins TRBV14 to TRBJ1-1, with a weak D call TRBD1 (6 bases). V lost 1 base, J lost 8 bases, and 11 bases lay in between. The germline V gene has CDR1 SGHDN and CDR2 FVKESK. CDR3 size: 13 residues. The DNA for the CDR3 is TGTGCCAGCAGCCAAGTGACAGGCATCGAAGCTTTCTTT. Its protein is CASSQVTGIEAFF.

This clone appeared a few times. V is TRBV5-4 and J is TRBJ1-1; 7 bases are shared with TRBD1. Germline V lookup: CDR1 SGHNT, CDR2 YYREEE (reference sequence). V lost 3 bases to trimming and J lost 4 bases; unmatched junction nucleotides: 6. The CDR3 length is 14 residues. CDR3 residues: CASSSTGVLTEAFF. The CDR3 nucleotides are TGTGCCAGCAGCTCCACAGGGGTTCTCACTGAAGCTTTCTTT.

The gene calls are TRBV7-9 and TRBJ2-7; unclear D gene. Germline CDR1 reads SEHNR; CDR2 reads FQNEAQ (reference sequence). V shed 4 bases and J shed 3 bases, with 7 bases lying between them. This CDR3 region has 12 residues. CDR3 coding DNA: TGTGCCAGCAGCTACTCATACTACGAGCAGTACTTC. Protein product: CASSYSYYEQYF.

The chain has TRBV19 and TRBJ1-2; D gene unclear. Germline assignment: CDR1 LNHDA and CDR2 SQIVND (reference sequence). This CDR3 region has 13 residues. Trimming cost V 3 bases and J 2 bases, with 7 bases left between them. The CDR3 here is CASSMGGNYGYTF. The CDR3 DNA follows: TGTGCCAGTAGTATGGGAGGGAACTATGGCTACACCTTC.

The genes are TRBV29-1 and TRBJ1-3; D gene ambiguous. Germline-derived CDR1 and CDR2 are SQVTM and ANQGSEA. Between the trimmed V and J ends, which lost 6 bases and 7 bases, there was a span of 16 bases. The CDR3 covers 13 residues. In DNA form, the CDR3 reads TGCAGCGTCAATTCACAAGCGGGGAACACCATATATTTT. It is translated as CSVNSQAGNTIYF. The full variable domain, in which reference TRBV29-1 and TRBJ1-3 provide the parts outside the CDR3, is SAVISQKPSRDICQRGTSLTIQCQVDSQVTMMFWYRQQPGQSLTLIATANQGSEATYESGFVIDKFPISRPNLTFSTLTVSNMSPEDSSIYLCSVNSQAGNTIYFGEGSWLTVV.

This clone was seen only once. V gene TRBV7-8 combines with J gene TRBJ2-1, with D possibly TRBD1 on 6 matching bases. The CDR3 length is 17 residues. Looked up from germline, CDR1 is SGHVS and CDR2 is FQNEAQ. The V end lost 4 bases, the J end lost 2 bases, and 18 bases lay between the germline ends. The CDR3 spells CASSSLVGQSTYNEQFF. The CDR3 DNA sequence: TGTGCCAGCAGCTCTCTTGTGGGACAATCCACCTACAATGAGCAGTTCTTC.

V gene TRBV2 combines with J gene TRBJ2-1; 7 bases match TRBD2. The CDR3 length is 13 residues. Germline V gene data show CDR1 as SNHLY and CDR2 as FYNNEI. V shed 7 bases, J shed 7 bases, and the junction held 7 bases outside the gene matches. Here the CDR3 DNA reads TGTGCCAGCATTACCCTAGCGGCTAATGAGCAGTTCTTC. This encodes CASITLAANEQFF.

The V call is TRBV13, the J call TRBJ2-7; 12 bases fit TRBD2. Per the germline V gene, CDR1 is PRHDT and CDR2 is FYEKMQ (reference sequence). J gave up 5 bases and V 0 bases, and 5 bases lay outside the gene matches. This CDR3 region has 16 residues. CDR3: CASSLGSLAGGNEQYF. DNA for the CDR3: TGTGCCAGCAGCTTAGGCTCACTAGCGGGAGGAAACGAGCAGTACTTC.

The V gene is TRBV19, the J gene TRBJ1-5; no firm D call. CDR3 size: 17 residues. The germline CDR1 and CDR2 sequences are LNHDA and SQIVND (reference sequence). V lost 7 bases and J lost 0, with 19 bases in between. In DNA, the CDR3 is TGTGCCAGTACCTCAACGAGCGGGAGGTATAGCAATCAGCCCCAGCATTTT. Translated: CASTSTSGRYSNQPQHF.

DNA of the CDR3: TGTGCCAGCACTACTGGCGGGGGCCCCTACGAGCAGTACTTC. Translating it yields CASTTGGGPYEQYF. V and J are TRBV5-6 and TRBJ2-7, with D maybe TRBD2 (7 bases). V gave up 6 bases and J gave up 2 bases, with 15 bases separating them. This CDR3 comprises 14 residues. Germline-derived CDR1 and CDR2 are SGHDT and YYEEEE.

The chain is built from TRBV28 and TRBJ1-5, with D unclear. The V gene lost 2 bases and the J gene lost 5 bases, with 4 bases spanning the gap. The germline gives CDR1 MDHEN, CDR2 SYDVKM. The length of the CDR3 is 12 residues. The CDR3 nucleotides are TGTGCCAGCAGTTTACGTTATCAGCCCCAGCATTTT. Amino acid sequence: CASSLRYQPQHF.

This clone was seen once. V usage is TRBV4-2 and J usage is TRBJ2-3; 8 bases are shared with TRBD2. This CDR3 has 18 residues. Germline CDR1 reads LGHNA; CDR2 reads YNFKEQ. V lost 3 bases, J lost 0 bases, and 11 bases stayed unmatched. CDR3 DNA sequence: TGTGCCAGCAGCCACATCCCCTCCCTAGCGGGTAGCACAGATACGCAGTATTTT. It yields the protein CASSHIPSLAGSTDTQYF.

The J gene is TRBJ1-2, the V gene TRBV19, with D unclear. From germline, CDR1 is LNHDA and CDR2 SQIVND (reference sequence). This CDR3 is 14 amino acids long. Trimming shortened V by 4 bases and J by 2 bases, and 11 bases separated the two germline ends. The CDR3 loop reads CASSTRQSNYGYTF. DNA for the CDR3: TGTGCCAGTAGTACCAGACAATCAAACTATGGCTACACCTTC.

V and J are TRBV28 and TRBJ2-3; 7 nucleotides agree with TRBD1. The germline V gene has CDR1 MDHEN and CDR2 SYDVKM. The CDR3 covers 16 residues. V gave up 5 bases and J gave up 3 bases; unmatched junction bases: 11. The CDR3 DNA reads TGTGCCAGCAGTCCCAATTTAGGGACAGAAACAGATACGCAGTATTTT. Its translation is CASSPNLGTETDTQYF.

The chain has TRBV5-6 and TRBJ1-2; TRBD1 agrees at 7 bases. V gave up 4 bases and J gave up 5 bases; unmatched junction bases: 8. CDR3 length equals 14 residues. Looked up from germline, CDR1 is SGHDT and CDR2 is YYEEEE. The CDR3 nucleotides are TGTGCCAGCAGCGGTGCAGGGGGGACATATGGCTACACCTTC. Its protein is CASSGAGGTYGYTF.

The gene calls are TRBV4-3 and TRBJ2-3; 11 bases are a match to TRBD2. This CDR3 spans 21 amino acids. The germline V gene has CDR1 LGHNA and CDR2 YSLEER. With 1 base clipped from V and 2 bases from J, the junction kept 17 bases outside the gene matches. CDR3 nucleotides: TGCGCCAGCAGCCAAGTGATAATGCTAGCGGGAGGCCCAGATTCCACAGATACGCAGTATTTT. This sequence encodes CASSQVIMLAGGPDSTDTQYF.

This clone occurred once. This chain links TRBV11-2 with TRBJ2-7; 10 nucleotides align to TRBD2. This CDR3 contains 16 residues. Germline V gives CDR1 SGHAT, CDR2 FQNNGV. V was pared by 0 bases and J by 6 bases, with 8 bases of the junction left unmatched. CDR3 amino acids: CASSLDPSGRGGEQYF. The CDR3 region has the DNA TGTGCCAGCAGCTTAGATCCCAGCGGGAGGGGGGGCGAGCAGTACTTC.

The rearrangement joins TRBV6-5 to TRBJ2-7, with a possible D match to TRBD1 (6 bases). The germline CDR1 and CDR2 sequences are MNHEY and SVGAGI. The CDR3 contains 14 residues. Between the trimmed V and J ends, which lost 0 bases and 5 bases, there was a span of 11 bases. The CDR3 is CASSYSHRAHEQYF. The CDR3 coding sequence is TGTGCCAGCAGTTACTCCCACAGGGCCCACGAGCAGTACTTC.

The chain has TRBV7-2 and TRBJ2-5; D possibly corresponds to TRBD2 (5 bases). V lost 1 base and J lost 1, with 10 bases in between. The CDR3 sequence is 15 residues long. CDR1 and CDR2 from the germline V gene are SGHTA and FQGNSA. The CDR3 region has the DNA TGTGCCAGCAGCTTAGGCCCGGGGATCCAAGAGACCCAGTACTTC. It codes for CASSLGPGIQETQYF.

The chain employs TRBV6-5 and TRBJ2-7; 10 bases align to TRBD2. V shed 3 bases, J shed 0 bases, and the junction held 5 bases outside the gene matches. The CDR3 spans 16 residues. CDR1 MNHEY and CDR2 SVGAGI come from the germline V gene. CDR3 sequence (DNA): TGTGCCAGCAGTTATCGGAGACTAGCGGGCTCCTACGAGCAGTACTTC. It is translated as CASSYRRLAGSYEQYF.

V is TRBV27 and J is TRBJ1-1, with D possibly being TRBD1 (6 bases). This CDR3 has 14 amino acids. The V end lost 4 bases, the J end lost 6 bases, and 15 bases lay between the germline ends. The germline gives CDR1 MNHEY, CDR2 SMNVEV (reference sequence). This CDR3 is CASSSHGGVAEAFF. The CDR3 DNA sequence: TGTGCCAGCAGTTCCCATGGGGGCGTAGCTGAAGCTTTCTTT.

The J gene is TRBJ1-2, the V gene TRBV29-1; TRBD1 matches 9 bases. This CDR3 is 14 amino acids long. V shed 2 bases and J 3 bases; nucleotides not matched to a gene: 4. Germline V gene lookup returns CDR1 SQVTM and CDR2 ANQGSEA. The CDR3 loop is CSVEIRDRDYGYTF. The CDR3 bases are TGCAGCGTTGAAATCCGGGACAGGGACTATGGCTACACCTTC.

The V and J genes are TRBV27 and TRBJ2-5, with 9 bases that match TRBD1. CDR3 length: 15 amino acids. J gave up 3 bases and V 4 bases, and 6 bases lay outside the gene matches. Germline V gives CDR1 MNHEY, CDR2 SMNVEV (reference sequence). The CDR3 loop is CASSSDRTGEETQYF. The CDR3 region has the DNA TGTGCCAGCAGTTCGGATCGGACAGGGGAAGAGACCCAGTACTTC.

V is TRBV5-1 and J is TRBJ2-7; a possible D gene is TRBD2 (6 bases). V was pared by 1 base and J by 2 bases, with 19 bases between. Germline CDR1 and CDR2: SGHRS and YFSETQ. The CDR3 is 17 residues long. The CDR3 reads CASSLTGVLLATYEQYF. DNA of the CDR3: TGCGCCAGCAGCTTGACGGGGGTCTTGCTTGCCACCTACGAGCAGTACTTC.

This chain uses TRBV15 with TRBJ1-4; 7 bases align to TRBD1. CDR1 is LNHNV and CDR2 is YYDKDF in the germline V gene (reference sequence). The length of the CDR3 is 15 residues. After removal of 3 bases from V and 7 bases from J, the junction contained 8 bases not matched to a gene. CDR3 region: CATSRRTGGGEKLFF. The CDR3 DNA is TGTGCCACCAGCAGGAGGACAGGAGGGGGTGAAAAACTGTTTTTT.

CDR3 residues: CATSRDGQMNTEAFF. CDR3 DNA sequence: TGTGCCACCAGCAGAGATGGACAGATGAACACTGAAGCTTTCTTT. The chain recombines TRBV15 with TRBJ1-1; a weak D match, TRBD1 (6 bases). This CDR3 is 15 amino acids long. V lost 0 bases and J lost 0, with 8 bases in between. Looked up from germline, CDR1 is LNHNV and CDR2 is YYDKDF (reference sequence).

The chain carries TRBV15 and TRBJ2-5, with 11 bases aligning to TRBD1. The V gene's germline CDR1 is LNHNV and CDR2 YYDKDF (reference sequence). Trimming cost V 5 bases and J 2 bases; bases outside gene matches: 4. This CDR3 has 15 residues. The CDR3 loop reads CATSRDRGRQETQYF. CDR3 coding DNA: TGTGCCACCAGCCGGGACAGGGGGAGGCAAGAGACCCAGTACTTC.

This chain connects TRBV5-6 to TRBJ2-3; no definite D call. V was cut by 2 bases and J by 2 bases, with 6 bases left in between. Germline CDR1 and CDR2: SGHDT and YYEEEE. This CDR3 has 13 residues. This CDR3 is CASSLSNTDTQYF. Written as DNA, the CDR3 is TGTGCCAGCAGCTTATCAAACACAGATACGCAGTATTTT. Combining the CDR3 with reference TRBV5-6 and TRBJ2-3 gives the whole variable domain DAGVTQSPTHLIKTRGQQVTLRCSPKSGHDTVSWYQQALGQGPQFIFQYYEEEERQRGNFPDRFSGHQFPNYSSELNVNALLLGDSALYLCASSLSNTDTQYFGPGTRLTVL.